These 30 T cell receptor beta chains share one sample of origin, sequenced in a study of identical twins (TCRdb year 2016). The library was prepared using 5' RACE. The listed sequencing device is Illumina HiSeq 2000. Clones were called with MiXCR by TCRdb after fastp trimmed the public reads at Q25, and only in-frame beta chains were retained. Under each unique CDR3 protein, matching rows form one entry showing the most common genes and DNA. This sample comprises about 100,000 distinct CDR3 sequences, 5.9% of them detected only once. Together, the top ten hold about an eighth of the sample. The sequenced sample consisted of memory T cells sorted from blood. The cell subset or site label corresponds to: CD45RO+ enriched T cells. Receptors originate from a woman between 45 and 60 years old in good health.

This clonotype has at least ten counts. The V and J genes are TRBV6-2 or TRBV6-3 and TRBJ2-3, with D perhaps assigned TRBD1 or TRBD2 (6 bases each). Germline V gives CDR1 MNHEY, CDR2 SVGEGT. V was pared by 8 bases and J by 11 bases, with 20 bases between. CDR3 size: 13 residues. The CDR3 coding sequence is TGTGCCAGCGGCCCACTGGGGGGCGGGGTGCAGTATTTT. Its protein product is CASGPLGGGVQYF.

This clonotype came up many times. The genes are TRBV10-1 and TRBJ2-5; D call uncertain. Between the trimmed V and J ends, which lost 2 bases and 3 bases, there was a span of 13 bases. CDR3 length equals 15 residues. The germline gives CDR1 WNHNN, CDR2 SYGVQD (reference sequence). In nucleotides, the CDR3 is TGCGCCAGCAGTGAGACCGGTAGAGATGAAGAGACCCAGTACTTC. It translates to CASSETGRDEETQYF.

This clonotype was recorded at least ten times. For the CDR3, the DNA is TGTGCATCCACCTCGAAACTAGACAGGGCCAACGTCCTGACTTTC. This translates into CASTSKLDRANVLTF. The genes are TRBV25-1 and TRBJ2-6, with D possibly TRBD2 on 5 matching bases. CDR1 is MGHDK and CDR2 is SYGVNS in the germline V gene. The CDR3 totals 15 residues.

This clonotype was seen ten or more times. The genes are TRBV2 and TRBJ1-5; 9 bases line up with TRBD1. The V and J ends lost 8 bases and 3 bases, in that order; junction bases with no gene match: 5. The CDR3 spans 14 residues. The germline V gene has CDR1 SNHLY and CDR2 FYNNEI. In DNA form, the CDR3 reads TGTGCCAGCTGCCGGGACAGGGTCAATCAGCCCCAGCATTTT. It codes for CASCRDRVNQPQHF.

There are a few counts of this clonotype. The chain recombines TRBV5-5 with TRBJ1-2; D uncertain. From germline, CDR1 is SGHKS and CDR2 YYEKEE (reference sequence). This CDR3 region has 15 residues. The V and J ends lost 0 bases and 4 bases respectively, with 13 bases between them. CDR3 coding DNA: TGTGCCAGCAGCTTGGCCCCCGCAGCCGGCTATGGCTACACCTTC. This translates into CASSLAPAAGYGYTF.

This clonotype was recorded only once. The chain is built from TRBV24-1 and TRBJ2-5, with no clear D. The germline V gene encodes CDR1 KGHDR and CDR2 SFDVKD. This CDR3 region has 16 residues. V was cut by 3 bases and J by 1 base, with 14 bases left in between. CDR3 protein: CATSDPRPAAQETQYF. The CDR3, as DNA: TGTGCCACCAGTGATCCACGTCCGGCGGCCCAAGAGACCCAGTACTTC.

This clonotype was seen many times. V usage is TRBV6-1 and J usage is TRBJ2-3; possibly TRBD1 for D (5 bases). Germline values: CDR1 MNHNS, CDR2 SASEGT. V dropped 0 bases and J dropped 4 bases, with 11 bases sitting between them. This CDR3 region has 15 residues. CDR3 amino acids: CASSEALQGADTQYF. The CDR3 nucleotides are TGTGCCAGCAGTGAAGCGCTCCAGGGTGCAGATACGCAGTATTTT.

This clonotype occurred many times. The chain links TRBV11-2 to TRBJ2-7, with TRBD2 matching 8 bases. V was pared by 1 base and J by 0 bases, with 11 bases of the junction left unmatched. The CDR3 is made up of 18 amino acids. CDR1 is SGHAT, CDR2 FQNNGV, per germline. The CDR3 region has the DNA TGTGCCAGCAGCTTAGGTCCCAGCGGGAGCCCTAGCTCCTACGAGCAGTACGTC. It specifies CASSLGPSGSPSSYEQYV.

This clonotype was seen at least ten times. The V call is TRBV4-1, the J call TRBJ1-6, with TRBD1 matching 10 bases. V shed 4 bases and J 10 bases; nucleotides not matched to a gene: 4. Germline CDR1 is MGHRA and CDR2 is YSYEKL. There are 14 residues in the CDR3. CDR3 loop: CASSPGQGDSPLHF. Written as DNA, the CDR3 is TGCGCCAGCAGCCCCGGACAGGGGGACTCACCCCTCCACTTT.

This clonotype occurred many times. The rearrangement uses TRBV29-1 and TRBJ2-1; perhaps TRBD2 as D (6 bases). V was shortened by 1 base and J by 9 bases, with 10 bases between the two germline ends. This CDR3 comprises 12 residues. Germline assignment: CDR1 SQVTM and CDR2 ANQGSEA. CDR3 nucleotide sequence: TGCAGCGTTGAAGCGGGAGTCGGTGAGCAGTTCTTC. It is translated as CSVEAGVGEQFF.

The table lists this clonotype with many counts. V is TRBV5-1 and J is TRBJ2-1, with 10 bases identical to TRBD1. CDR3 length: 17 amino acids. The junction had 14 bases not matched to a gene; V was cut back by 3 bases and J by 8 bases. In germline, CDR1 is SGHRS, CDR2 YFSETQ. CDR3 DNA: TGCGCCAGCAGCTCCCACCCCGGGACAGGGGAGTTATATGAGCAGTTCTTC. It is translated as CASSSHPGTGELYEQFF.

This clonotype was recorded at least ten times. The V call is TRBV18, the J call TRBJ1-5; weak D call: TRBD1 (5 bases). The germline gives CDR1 KGHSH, CDR2 LQKENI. V shed 8 bases and J shed 6 bases, with 14 bases lying between them. The CDR3 has 13 residues. CDR3 sequence reads: CASRRGGSQPQHF. For the CDR3, the DNA is TGTGCCAGCCGACGCGGGGGGAGTCAGCCCCAGCATTTT.

In its sample, this clonotype was seen many times. The chain joins TRBV27 to TRBJ2-5; a weak D match, TRBD2 (7 bases). The CDR3 consists of 12 residues. CDR1 MNHEY and CDR2 SMNVEV come from the germline V gene (reference sequence). Trimming took off 9 bases at V and 4 bases at J, with 12 bases between the two ends. For the CDR3, the DNA is TGTGCCAGTAGGGGGGGGCGAGAGACCCAGTACTTC. This codes for CASRGGRETQYF.

This clonotype has only one observation. The genes are TRBV5-4 and TRBJ2-7; TRBD1 or TRBD2 may be the D gene (5 bases each). Germline V CDR1 and CDR2: SGHNT, YYREEE (reference sequence). This CDR3 is 14 amino acids long. The V end was cut by 3 bases, the J end by 6 bases, with 16 bases between. CDR3 region: CASSSGAAASEQYF. Here the CDR3 DNA reads TGTGCCAGCAGCTCCGGGGCTGCTGCCTCCGAGCAGTACTTC.

At least ten counts were recorded for this clonotype. The genes are TRBV6-6 and TRBJ1-1; the D gene is possibly TRBD1 (5 bases). This CDR3 has 14 residues. The V gene's germline CDR1 is MNHNY and CDR2 SVGAGI (reference sequence). V was trimmed by 6 bases and J by 4 bases, leaving 15 bases between them. CDR3 nucleotides: TGTGCCAGCAGACCGATGGGACTTCGCACTGAAGCTTTCTTT. Its translation is CASRPMGLRTEAFF.

This clonotype was seen many times. This sequence joins TRBV7-8 and TRBJ2-1, with a tentative D call TRBD1 (5 bases). V lost 0 bases, J lost 0 bases, and 12 bases lay in between. This CDR3 has 17 residues. In germline, CDR1 is SGHVS, CDR2 FQNEAQ. This chain's CDR3 is CASSLAFVGDSYNEQFF. CDR3 sequence (DNA): TGTGCCAGCAGCTTAGCGTTTGTAGGGGACTCCTACAATGAGCAGTTCTTC.

This clonotype was picked up many times. This rearrangement joins TRBV29-1 to TRBJ2-1, with 10 bases fitting TRBD2. The germline V gene encodes CDR1 SQVTM and CDR2 ANQGSEA. The CDR3 totals 14 residues. With 4 bases clipped from V and 9 bases from J, the junction kept 9 bases outside the gene matches. The CDR3 DNA sequence: TGCAGCGTTGCTGCTAGCGGGAGTAGTGGTGAGCAGTTCTTC. Translating it yields CSVAASGSSGEQFF.

The sample holds many counts of this clonotype. This sequence joins TRBV15 and TRBJ2-2; 11 positions match TRBD1. This CDR3 has 19 residues. Unmatched junction bases numbered 10, after V lost 0 bases and J lost 4 bases. The V gene's germline CDR1 is LNHNV and CDR2 YYDKDF (reference sequence). CDR3: CATSRDTIGTGGSTGELFF. CDR3 nucleotide sequence: TGTGCCACCAGCAGAGATACAATTGGGACAGGGGGGAGCACCGGGGAGCTGTTTTTT. Combining the CDR3 with reference TRBV15 and TRBJ2-2 gives the whole variable domain DAMVIQNPRYQVTQFGKPVTLSCSQTLNHNVMYWYQQKSSQAPKLLFHYYDKDFNNEADTPDNFQSRRPNTSFCFLDIRSPGLGDTAMYLCATSRDTIGTGGSTGELFFGEGSRLTVL.

This clonotype was detected once. A clone one base away is much larger, so this may be a read error. Likely a read error: the CDR3 ends without its conserved phenylalanine or tryptophan. V is TRBV27 and J is TRBJ2-6; D is ambiguous. The V gene's germline CDR1 is MNHEY and CDR2 SMNVEV (reference sequence). CDR3 size: 13 residues. V was trimmed by 0 bases and J by 3 bases, leaving 0 bases between them. The CDR3 here is CASSLSGANVLTY. CDR3 nucleotides: TGTGCCAGCAGTTTATCTGGGGCCAACGTCCTGACTTAC.

This clonotype has ten or more counts. CDR3 protein: CASSQERSSPLHF. The CDR3 coding sequence is TGTGCCAGCAGCCAAGAACGTAGTTCACCCCTCCACTTT. The chain combines TRBV4-2 with TRBJ1-6; D remains ambiguous. The CDR3 runs 13 residues. The ends were cut back, 0 bases at V and 9 bases at J, with 6 bases in the middle. Per germline, CDR1 LGHNA and CDR2 YNFKEQ.

In its sample, this clonotype was seen many times. V and J are TRBV23-1 and TRBJ1-5; perhaps TRBD1 as D (6 bases). TRBV23-1 is sorted into the ORF group, with uncertain function. The ends were cut back, 3 bases at V and 7 bases at J, with 19 bases in the middle. The CDR3 consists of 16 residues. In nucleotides, the CDR3 is TGCGCCAGCAGTCAGGTTGGACCGGGACATCGACAGCCCCAGCATTTT. Amino acid sequence: CASSQVGPGHRQPQHF.

The V call is TRBV7-8, the J call TRBJ2-1; D call uncertain. Between the trimmed V and J ends, which lost 6 bases and 5 bases, there was a span of 8 bases. Germline loops: CDR1 SGHVS, CDR2 FQNEAQ. The CDR3 is 12 residues long. The CDR3 is CASRPKNNEQFF. The CDR3 coding sequence is TGTGCCAGCAGACCAAAGAACAATGAGCAGTTCTTC.

In its sample, this clonotype was seen many times. The J gene is TRBJ2-7, the V gene TRBV6-5; 8 bases agree with TRBD1. This CDR3 has 17 amino acids. V gave up 4 bases and J gave up 6 bases; unmatched junction bases: 17. The germline V gene encodes CDR1 MNHEY and CDR2 SVGAGI. The CDR3 DNA is TGTGCCAGCAGTTCTGTGCGCAGAGACTGGACAGGGATCGAGCAGTACTTC. Translation gives CASSSVRRDWTGIEQYF.

This clonotype has at least ten counts. V is TRBV30 and J is TRBJ2-6, with D unresolved. This CDR3 region has 16 residues. Trimming pared 4 bases from V and 0 bases from J, leaving 13 bases between. Germline CDR1 reads GTSNPN; CDR2 reads SVGIG (reference sequence). The CDR3 DNA reads as TGTGCCTGGACCCTCGGGCAGGCCTCTGGGGCCAACGTCCTGACTTTC. Encoded protein: CAWTLGQASGANVLTF.

This clonotype was observed many times. This sequence joins TRBV7-2 and TRBJ2-7; 9 bases match TRBD2. Germline lookup yields CDR1 SGHTA and CDR2 FQGNSA. J was trimmed by 1 base and V by 5 bases; bases with no gene match: 6. This CDR3 has 15 amino acids. The CDR3 DNA reads TGTGCCAGCAGCCTCCGTCTAGCGGGGTCCTACGAGCAGTACTTC. Translating it yields CASSLRLAGSYEQYF.

This clonotype was seen ten or more times. The rearrangement uses TRBV6-1 and TRBJ1-2; TRBD1 might be the D (6 bases). Per the germline V gene, CDR1 is MNHNS and CDR2 is SASEGT. The CDR3 runs 13 residues. V was shortened by 8 bases and J by 2 bases, with 12 bases between the two germline ends. The CDR3 loop reads CASHMQGNYGYTF. The DNA of the CDR3 is TGTGCCAGCCATATGCAGGGGAACTATGGCTACACCTTC.

DNA of the CDR3: TGTGCCTCAGCCTGGGGGACCTACAATGAGCAGTTCTTC. Residues: CASAWGTYNEQFF. This chain connects TRBV24-1 to TRBJ2-1; D is perhaps TRBD1 or TRBD2 (5 bases each). CDR1 is KGHDR, CDR2 SFDVKD, per germline. The CDR3 has 13 residues. V was pared by 12 bases and J by 2 bases, with 13 bases between.

This clonotype was counted at least ten times. CDR3 in amino acids: CAAAAQGTGNTIYF. As DNA, the CDR3 is TGTGCCGCGGCGGCACAGGGTACTGGAAACACCATATATTTT. J is TRBJ1-3 and V is TRBV6-6; a possible D gene is TRBD1 (6 bases). The length of the CDR3 is 14 residues. Germline values: CDR1 MNHNY, CDR2 SVGAGI (reference sequence). V was pared by 11 bases and J by 2 bases, with 16 bases between.

Ten or more counts support this clonotype. J is TRBJ2-4 and V is TRBV6-6, with 10 bases fitting TRBD1. The CDR3 covers 17 residues. Germline V lookup: CDR1 MNHNY, CDR2 SVGAGI (reference sequence). J gave up 0 bases and V 6 bases, and 8 bases lay outside the gene matches. This CDR3 reads CASRGTGETIAKNIQYF. CDR3 nucleotides: TGTGCCAGCAGAGGGACAGGGGAAACCATAGCCAAAAACATTCAGTACTTC.

This clonotype has a count of ten or more. This rearrangement joins TRBV7-2 to TRBJ1-5; perhaps TRBD1 as D (5 bases). The CDR3 is made up of 12 amino acids. Trimming took 8 bases from V and 4 from J, leaving 9 bases between them. Germline V lookup: CDR1 SGHTA, CDR2 FQGNSA. CDR3 in DNA: TGTGCCAGCGGGGGGTGGAATCAGCCCCAGCATTTT. Protein sequence: CASGGWNQPQHF.